This TCR beta chain was captured in a study of blood T cell repertoires in COVID-19. About the study: There were acute and convalescent COVID-19 samples, and they came from the United States, Italy and Spain. T cells, B-cell-depleted T cells, or PBMCs provided the cDNA or gDNA that served as material.

Seattle-derived patients entered the study during active infection and were followed longitudinally. Germline V gene data show CDR1 as SGHTA and CDR2 as FQGNSA. The CDR3 loop spans 14 amino acids. V gave up 2 bases and J gave up 0 bases; unmatched junction bases: 0. Original analysis: Estimated nucleated cell counts came from reference gene primer amplification. Here immunoSEQ multiplex PCR was the method, and the copy in TCRdb shows in-frame clones only, minus some. V, J and clone size reflect that table, while D and trimming were determined from the DNA. In the table there are some 200,000 clones, around 94% of which are singletons.

This chain uses TRBV7-2 with TRBJ1-1; TRBD1 matches 7 bases. The receptor comes from a man younger than 40 with COVID-19, enrolled during active disease. Source material: peripheral blood. The CDR3 nucleotides read TGTGCCAGCAGCTTACAGGGGGTGAACACTGAAGCTTTCTTT. Translation: CASSLQGVNTEAFF.